A single sample is the source of the 23 T cell receptor beta chains below, sequenced in a study of T cell repertoires in cytomegalovirus infection. One entry per CDR3 protein results from TCRdb running MiXCR on the reads. The sample lists under 850,000 distinct CDR3 sequences; approximately 34% were seen once. The sample consisted of PBMCs. The receptors originated from a human donor in good health (CMV status not recorded). Some clones in this sample may be carry-over from other donors' samples.

This rearrangement joins TRBV12-3 or TRBV12-4 to TRBJ2-7; 8 nucleotides match TRBD1. The CDR3 contains 14 residues. V shed 2 bases, J shed 2 bases, and the junction held 2 bases outside the gene matches. CDR3 sequence reads: CASSLQTGAYEQYF. CDR3 bases: TGTGCCAGCAGTTTACAGACAGGGGCCTACGAGCAGTACTTC.

This clonotype was recorded a few times. The chain employs TRBV4-1 and TRBJ2-7, with D hard to call. Germline V gene data show CDR1 as MGHRA and CDR2 as YSYEKL. V was cut by 1 base and J by 3 bases, with 10 bases left in between. This CDR3 spans 14 amino acids. CDR3 nucleotide sequence: TGCGCCAGCAGCCAAGTAGAGACTGACTACGAGCAGTACTTC. This encodes CASSQVETDYEQYF.

J is TRBJ1-4 and V is TRBV29-1; TRBD1 is a possible D gene (5 bases). The ends were cut back, 4 bases at V and 3 bases at J, with 12 bases in the middle. The CDR3 totals 14 residues. Germline V lookup: CDR1 SQVTM, CDR2 ANQGSEA. The CDR3 DNA reads as TGCAGCGTTGCCGGAGGGACTGCTAATGAAAAACTGTTTTTT. This sequence encodes CSVAGGTANEKLFF.

The chain recombines TRBV5-1 with TRBJ2-2; 8 positions agree with TRBD1. V was pared by 4 bases and J by 4 bases, with 6 bases of the junction left unmatched. This CDR3 comprises 15 residues. Germline V gene lookup returns CDR1 SGHRS and CDR2 YFSETQ. The chain's CDR3 is CASSLGQGITGELFF. DNA for the CDR3: TGCGCCAGCAGCCTCGGACAGGGCATCACCGGGGAGCTGTTTTTT.

This clonotype was counted ten times or more. V gene TRBV7-2 combines with J gene TRBJ1-5; D is possibly TRBD1 (6 bases). CDR1 and CDR2 from the germline V gene are SGHTA and FQGNSA. The CDR3 extends over 14 amino acids. The V and J ends lost 6 bases and 3 bases respectively, with 12 bases between them. The CDR3 region is CASRGTGFNQPQHF. DNA of the CDR3: TGTGCCAGCAGAGGAACAGGGTTCAATCAGCCCCAGCATTTT.

The rearrangement joins TRBV5-6 to TRBJ2-5; 8 nucleotides align to TRBD1. Germline V gives CDR1 SGHDT, CDR2 YYEEEE. The CDR3 is 15 residues long. The V segment lost 4 bases and the J segment 4 bases; nucleotides outside the gene matches: 9. The CDR3 nucleotides read TGTGCCAGCAGCCCGGACAGGGTAAAGAGAGAGACCCAGTACTTC. This encodes CASSPDRVKRETQYF.

Comment on this clonotype: The junction and the germline gene differ at one end; a read error may be behind it. V gene TRBV7-9 combines with J gene TRBJ1-5; D perhaps matches TRBD1 (5 bases). Germline V gives CDR1 SEHNR, CDR2 FQNEAQ (reference sequence). This CDR3 contains 14 residues. CDR3 nucleotide sequence: TGTGCCAGCAGCCCCGGACATGGCAATCAGCCCAAGCATTTT. It specifies CASSPGHGNQPKHF.

CDR3 residues: CASSRDYIAGVGSSTDTQYF. The CDR3 nucleotides are TGCGCCAGCAGCCGAGACTACATAGCGGGGGTTGGATCATCCACAGATACGCAGTATTTT. The V and J genes are TRBV4-1 and TRBJ2-3; 9 bases agree with TRBD2. CDR3 length: 20 residues. The germline CDR1 and CDR2 sequences are MGHRA and YSYEKL. V was clipped by 4 bases and J by 2 bases; unmatched bases: 19.

The chain recombines TRBV6-6 with TRBJ2-2, with D possibly matching TRBD1 (6 bases). V lost 8 bases, J lost 3 bases, and 13 bases lay in between. The CDR3 runs 14 residues. CDR1 and CDR2 from the germline V gene are MNHNY and SVGAGI (reference sequence). The CDR3 DNA is TGTGCCAGCGTGGGACATTTGGACACCGGGGAGCTGTTTTTT. It translates to CASVGHLDTGELFF.

This clonotype was observed many times. The V call is TRBV7-2, the J call TRBJ2-1; TRBD2 matches 16 bases. The germline V gene encodes CDR1 SGHTA and CDR2 FQGNSA. V was clipped by 5 bases and J by 1 base; unmatched bases: 8. The CDR3 runs 19 residues. The CDR3 loop is CASSGTSGRAAGSYNEQFF. The CDR3 nucleotides are TGTGCCAGCAGCGGGACTAGCGGGAGGGCCGCGGGGTCCTACAATGAGCAGTTCTTC.

J is TRBJ2-1 and V is TRBV28, with 9 nucleotides matching TRBD1. Trimming took 5 bases from V and 6 from J; bases not matched to a gene: 5. The V gene's germline CDR1 is MDHEN and CDR2 SYDVKM. This CDR3 region has 14 residues. The CDR3 DNA reads TGTGCCAGCAGTGCACAGGGGGCTGGCAATGAGCAGTTCTTC. The encoded protein is CASSAQGAGNEQFF.

The genes are TRBV6-1 and TRBJ1-1; D remains ambiguous. V was trimmed by 2 bases and J by 5 bases, leaving 6 bases between them. CDR3 length: 12 amino acids. Germline-derived CDR1 and CDR2 are MNHNS and SASEGT. The CDR3 sequence is CASSERETEAFF. Here the CDR3 DNA reads TGTGCCAGCAGTGAAAGGGAAACTGAAGCTTTCTTT.

This clonotype has just a few counts. The gene calls are TRBV28 and TRBJ2-2; D may be TRBD1 (6 bases). The CDR3 covers 17 residues. Germline CDR1 MDHEN, CDR2 SYDVKM. V gave up 5 bases and J gave up 5 bases, with 21 bases separating them. CDR3 residues: CASSLTGMGPLTGELFF. As DNA, the CDR3 is TGTGCCAGCAGTCTCACAGGGATGGGGCCCTTAACCGGGGAGCTGTTTTTT.

This clonotype was recorded at least ten times. V usage is TRBV7-2 and J usage is TRBJ2-5, with unresolved D. The CDR3 spans 16 residues. Germline V gives CDR1 SGHTA, CDR2 FQGNSA. V lost 2 bases, J lost 0 bases, and 13 bases lay in between. In DNA, the CDR3 is TGTGCCAGCAGCTTAAATATCGGGCTAAACCAAGAGACCCAGTACTTC. It encodes CASSLNIGLNQETQYF.

V usage is TRBV29-1 and J usage is TRBJ2-5; tentative D call: TRBD1 (5 bases). The CDR3 extends over 12 amino acids. CDR1 and CDR2 from the germline V gene are SQVTM and ANQGSEA. The V gene lost 4 bases and the J gene lost 7 bases, with 13 bases spanning the gap. The CDR3, as DNA: TGCAGCGTTGCTAGGGGCCTCGGGACCCAGTACTTC. This codes for CSVARGLGTQYF.

The chain uses TRBV7-2 and TRBJ2-3; 8 nucleotides agree with TRBD2. Looked up from germline, CDR1 is SGHTA and CDR2 is FQGNSA. The ends lost 1 base at V and 4 bases at J; junction bases unmatched: 7. The CDR3 covers 16 residues. In DNA, the CDR3 is TGTGCCAGCAGCTTAGGGAGCGGGAGAGGAGCAGATACGCAGTATTTT. Translation gives CASSLGSGRGADTQYF.

In this sample, this clonotype turned up once. The chain uses TRBV20-1 and TRBJ1-1; D uncertain. Germline V lookup: CDR1 DFQATT, CDR2 SNEGSKA (reference sequence). The CDR3 has 16 residues. V was pared by 0 bases and J by 4 bases, with 18 bases between. CDR3 nucleotides: TGCAGTGCTAGAGATGGTAGTGGGAAAGCGGGCACTGAAGCTTTCTTT. Its translation is CSARDGSGKAGTEAFF.

This clonotype was seen a handful of times. The chain carries TRBV29-1 and TRBJ1-1; no clear D. Trimming shortened V by 2 bases and J by 0 bases, and 4 bases separated the two germline ends. CDR3 length: 12 amino acids. Germline V gene lookup returns CDR1 SQVTM and CDR2 ANQGSEA. The CDR3 sequence: CSVETMNTEAFF. The CDR3 DNA reads as TGCAGCGTTGAAACTATGAACACTGAAGCTTTCTTT.

Only a few counts were recorded for this clonotype. CDR3 nucleotides: TGTGCCAGCAGTTACGTCGTATACGAGCAGTACTTC. This sequence encodes CASSYVVYEQYF. This sequence joins TRBV6-6 and TRBJ2-7, with unresolved D. From germline, CDR1 is MNHNY and CDR2 SVGAGI (reference sequence). The CDR3 is 12 residues long. Between the trimmed V and J ends, which lost 2 bases and 4 bases, there was a span of 6 bases.

On this clonotype itself: The junction differs from germline at one of its ends, possibly a read error. The V and J genes are TRBV4-1 and TRBJ2-3; 8 bases are shared with TRBD1. Germline values: CDR1 MGHRA, CDR2 YSYEKL. The CDR3 is 15 residues long. CDR3 loop: CASRQGTGHRDTQYF. The DNA for the CDR3 is TGCGCCAGCCGCCAAGGGACAGGCCATAGAGATACGCAGTATTTT.

This clonotype was detected a few times. This chain joins TRBV28 and TRBJ1-4; D remains ambiguous. Trimming removed 11 bases at V and 0 bases at J, with 10 bases between. The germline gives CDR1 MDHEN, CDR2 SYDVKM. CDR3 length: 13 amino acids. The DNA of the CDR3 is TGTGCCGGGCGTGGCTCAACTAATGAAAAACTGTTTTTT. Protein product: CAGRGSTNEKLFF.

This clonotype was counted a few times. The V call is TRBV29-1, the J call TRBJ1-2; D gene unclear. The CDR3 contains 12 residues. Trimming cost V 4 bases and J 4 bases, with 10 bases left between them. In germline, CDR1 is SQVTM, CDR2 ANQGSEA. The CDR3 loop reads CSVGERSYGYTF. The DNA for the CDR3 is TGCAGCGTTGGTGAACGGAGCTATGGCTACACCTTC.

The V call is TRBV5-4, the J call TRBJ2-7; 9 bases are shared with TRBD2. Unmatched junction bases numbered 6, after V lost 0 bases and J lost 11 bases. The CDR3 sequence is 13 residues long. Germline CDR1 and CDR2: SGHNT and YYREEE (reference sequence). The CDR3 bases are TGTGCCAGCAGCTTGGGGTTAGCGGGAGAAGAGTACTTC. It yields the protein CASSLGLAGEEYF. Full variable domain (rest looked up from reference TRBV5-4 and TRBJ2-7): ETGVTQSPTHLIKTRGQQVTLRCSSQSGHNTVSWYQQALGQGPQFIFQYYREEENGRGNFPPRFSGLQFPNYSSELNVNALELDDSALYLCASSLGLAGEEYFGPGTRLTVT.